These 28 T cell receptor beta chains share one sample of origin, sequenced in a study of T cells in severe cutaneous drug reactions (dated by TCRdb to about 2019). TCRdb names Illumina MiSeq as the instrument used. Library preparation used the iRepertoire multiplex PCR system with TCR subtype-specific primers for both bulk and single-cell sequencing. TCRdb reprocessed the reads, so every CDR3 protein sequence counts as one entry and DNA is not shown. The sample table includes 5,000 to 7,500 distinct CDR3 sequences. The top ten clones comprise around 30% of the sample. The donors whose samples were sequenced had carbamazepine-induced Stevens-Johnson syndrome or toxic epidermal necrolysis (CBZ-SJS/TEN). The sequenced material came from cells from a skin blister. Reading the label with the study, this specimen's cell subset or site is: unsorted cells from skin lesion blisters. The receptor set was obtained from a human donor with toxic epidermal necrolysis, a severe cutaneous drug reaction.

The chain links TRBV27 to TRBJ2-7; TCRdb's D gene call, TRBD1, goes unchecked for lack of DNA. Germline CDR1 MNHEY, CDR2 SMNVEV (reference sequence). CDR3 length: 14 amino acids. CDR3 residues: CASSLRGTSYEQYF.

This clonotype is called medium-sized based on its frequency. This chain joins TRBV29-1 and TRBJ1-2. Germline values: CDR1 SQVTM, CDR2 ANQGSEA. CDR3 size: 13 residues. CDR3 sequence: CSVEAQWGYGYTF.

The chain couples TRBV27 to TRBJ2-7; without DNA, the TCRdb call of TRBD1 cannot be checked. CDR3 length: 12 amino acids. Germline V gives CDR1 MNHEY, CDR2 SMNVEV (reference sequence). This CDR3 is CASSPLGGEQYF.

This rearrangement joins TRBV7-6 to TRBJ2-7; TCRdb designates TRBD2, a call that cannot be tested without DNA. In germline, CDR1 is SGHVS, CDR2 FNYEAQ. CDR3 length: 12 amino acids. The CDR3 sequence: CASSSGGREQYF.

The rearrangement joins TRBV9 to TRBJ2-7; TCRdb picks TRBD2, but there is no DNA to check that call. Germline lookup yields CDR1 SGDLS and CDR2 YYNGEE. There are 15 residues in the CDR3. The CDR3 is CASSVGEGLGYEQYF.

V gene TRBV19 combines with J gene TRBJ2-7; checking the TCRdb D call of TRBD1 is not possible without DNA. Germline loops: CDR1 LNHDA, CDR2 SQIVND (reference sequence). The length of the CDR3 is 17 residues. This CDR3 reads CASPTRVPGQTNYEQYF.

The chain carries TRBV5-1 and TRBJ2-7; TCRdb calls TRBD2, which cannot be checked without DNA. There are 13 residues in the CDR3. Germline V CDR1 and CDR2: SGHRS, YFSETQ. The chain's CDR3 is CASSPTSTYEQYF.

The chain carries TRBV28 and TRBJ1-1; TCRdb selects TRBD1, and the lack of DNA leaves this call unchecked. The CDR3 totals 15 residues. CDR1 is MDHEN and CDR2 is SYDVKM in the germline V gene. CDR3 amino acids: CASRKTGGANTEAFF.

The chain couples TRBV27 to TRBJ1-2; the TCRdb D gene call, TRBD1, has no DNA to confirm it. The CDR3 loop spans 13 amino acids. Germline loops: CDR1 MNHEY, CDR2 SMNVEV (reference sequence). CDR3 loop: CASSGAGVYGYTF.

The chain has TRBV5-6 and TRBJ2-6; the D call of TRBD1 rests on TCRdb alone, since no DNA is present to check it. Germline V gives CDR1 SGHDT, CDR2 YYEEEE. The CDR3 contains 16 residues. This CDR3 is CASSSPGVPGANVLTF.

The chain couples TRBV28 to TRBJ1-5. This CDR3 is built from 13 residues. From germline, CDR1 is MDHEN and CDR2 SYDVKM. The CDR3 region is CASSLHSNQPQHF. Full variable domain (rest looked up from reference TRBV28 and TRBJ1-5): DVKVTQSSRYLVKRTGEKVFLECVQDMDHENMFWYRQDPGLGLRLIYFSYDVKMKEKGDIPEGYSVSREKKERFSLILESASTNQTSMYLCASSLHSNQPQHFGDGTRLSIL.

The CDR3 is CSARPADSYEQYF. The V gene is TRBV20-1, the J gene TRBJ2-7. Germline V lookup: CDR1 DFQATT, CDR2 SNEGSKA (reference sequence). This CDR3 contains 13 residues.

This clonotype is large by frequency. V usage is TRBV10-2 and J usage is TRBJ2-6; TCRdb names TRBD2, which stays unverified in the absence of DNA. The CDR3 extends over 18 amino acids. CDR1 is WSHSY, CDR2 SAAADI, per germline. CDR3 protein: CASKPAGGPLSGANVLTF.

The rearrangement links TRBV12-3 or TRBV12-4 to TRBJ1-5; TCRdb lists TRBD1, though no DNA is available to test this call. The CDR3 is 14 residues long. This chain's CDR3 is CASSSRDSNQPQHF.

CDR3 protein: CASSPEVWLQETQYF. The chain has TRBV5-1 and TRBJ2-5. The germline CDR1 and CDR2 sequences are SGHRS and YFSETQ. The CDR3 totals 15 residues.

The chain combines TRBV5-1 with TRBJ2-3. The CDR3 loop spans 13 amino acids. CDR1 and CDR2 from the germline V gene are SGHRS and YFSETQ. The chain's CDR3 is CASSSDNTDTQYF. Full variable domain (remainder filled in from reference TRBV5-1 and TRBJ2-3): KAGVTQTPRYLIKTRGQQVTLSCSPISGHRSVSWYQQTPGQGLQFLFEYFSETQRNKGNFPGRFSGRQFSNSRSEMNVSTLELGDSALYLCASSSDNTDTQYFGPGTRLTVL.

The chain is built from TRBV12-3 or TRBV12-4 and TRBJ1-1. The CDR3 covers 17 residues. The CDR3 loop is CASSPLGQKGMNTEAFF.

CDR3 sequence: CASSFLAGETQYF. The rearrangement uses TRBV28 and TRBJ2-5; lacking DNA, the TRBD1 call made by TCRdb goes unchecked. This CDR3 contains 13 residues. Per germline, CDR1 MDHEN and CDR2 SYDVKM.

V gene TRBV27 combines with J gene TRBJ2-1; TCRdb proposes TRBD1, but this gene call is untestable without DNA. Per the germline V gene, CDR1 is MNHEY and CDR2 is SMNVEV (reference sequence). The CDR3 is 12 amino acids. The CDR3 sequence: CASSPPGGEQFF.

The genes are TRBV18 and TRBJ1-1. This CDR3 has 15 residues. Per germline, CDR1 KGHSH and CDR2 LQKENI. This chain's CDR3 is CASSPGEGIATEAFF. Complete variable domain (other parts from reference TRBV18 and TRBJ1-1): NAGVMQNPRHLVRRRGQEARLRCSPMKGHSHVYWYRQLPEEGLKFMVYLQKENIIDESGMPKERFSAEFPKEGPSILRIQQVVRGDSAAYFCASSPGEGIATEAFFGQGTRLTVV.

The chain links TRBV7-3 to TRBJ2-1; TCRdb's D call of TRBD2 is untestable without DNA. The V gene's germline CDR1 is SGHTA and CDR2 FQGTGA. The CDR3 loop spans 14 amino acids. Here the CDR3 reads CASSLSGRANEQFF.

The chain links TRBV20-1 to TRBJ2-1. CDR1 DFQATT and CDR2 SNEGSKA come from the germline V gene (reference sequence). This CDR3 contains 11 residues. This CDR3 reads CSVEPSNEQFF.

The V gene is TRBV7-3, the J gene TRBJ2-6. Germline loops: CDR1 SGHTA, CDR2 FQGTGA. The CDR3 loop spans 20 amino acids. The CDR3: CASSLLGGLAPSSGANVLTF.

The chain combines TRBV7-9 with TRBJ2-1; the TCRdb D gene call, TRBD2, has no DNA to confirm it. Germline V CDR1 and CDR2: SEHNR, FQNEAQ (reference sequence). The CDR3 has 16 residues. CDR3 in amino acids: CASSLAPGLADNEQFF.

The chain carries TRBV30 and TRBJ2-7; TCRdb indicates TRBD1, and absent DNA this call remains unverified. This CDR3 comprises 14 residues. From germline, CDR1 is GTSNPN and CDR2 SVGIG (reference sequence). This CDR3 reads CAWSVWARDYEQYF.

The chain uses TRBV7-3 and TRBJ2-1; there is no DNA to check the TCRdb D call of TRBD2. Per germline, CDR1 SGHTA and CDR2 FQGTGA. This CDR3 region has 15 residues. The CDR3 protein is CASSRAGGSHNEQFF.

J is TRBJ1-6 and V is TRBV4-3; the D call of TRBD1 rests on TCRdb alone, since no DNA is present to check it. Germline V gene data show CDR1 as LGHNA and CDR2 as YSLEER. The CDR3 spans 13 residues. The CDR3 loop reads CASSQGTNSPLHF.

This sequence joins TRBV27 and TRBJ1-4. The CDR3 spans 15 residues. Per germline, CDR1 MNHEY and CDR2 SMNVEV (reference sequence). The CDR3 here is CASSLIGGVDEKLFF.